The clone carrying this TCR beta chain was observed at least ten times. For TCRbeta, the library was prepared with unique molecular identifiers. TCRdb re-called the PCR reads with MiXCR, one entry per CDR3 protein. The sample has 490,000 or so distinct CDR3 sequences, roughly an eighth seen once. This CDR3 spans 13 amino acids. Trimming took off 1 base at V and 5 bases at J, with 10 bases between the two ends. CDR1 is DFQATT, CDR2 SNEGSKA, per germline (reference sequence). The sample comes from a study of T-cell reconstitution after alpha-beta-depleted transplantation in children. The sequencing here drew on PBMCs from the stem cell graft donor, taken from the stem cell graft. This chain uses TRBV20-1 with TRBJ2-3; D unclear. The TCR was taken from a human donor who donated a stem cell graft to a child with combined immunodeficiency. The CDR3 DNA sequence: TGCAGTGCTAGAGGCTTACATGGAGATACGCAGTATTTT. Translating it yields CSARGLHGDTQYF.